Each of the 25 T cell receptor beta chains below was sequenced from the same sample in a study of blood T cell repertoires in COVID-19 (dated by TCRdb to the early 2020s). The library was prepared using the immunoSEQ multiplex PCR assay. TCRdb carries this immuneACCESS record with in-frame sequences only. Its versions omit some clonotypes, under half of them owing to an unresolved V gene in the studies checked, with the rest unexplained. The sample includes around 180,000 clones, with more than 85% observed a single time. Clones ranked in the top ten supply 2.5% to 3.5% of the sample. The material sequenced was peripheral blood. Receptors were obtained from a woman aged 25 to 39 with active or convalescent COVID-19.

V usage is TRBV28 and J usage is TRBJ2-3, with 8 nucleotides matching TRBD1. CDR3 length: 14 amino acids. V was clipped by 1 base and J by 6 bases; unmatched bases: 3. Germline lookup yields CDR1 MDHEN and CDR2 SYDVKM. The DNA of the CDR3 is TGTGCCAGCAGTTTATCCAGGGGGCAGGATACGCAGTATTTT. Its protein product is CASSLSRGQDTQYF.

This chain connects TRBV10-2 to TRBJ1-2; D call uncertain. CDR3 length: 13 residues. Looked up from germline, CDR1 is WSHSY and CDR2 is SAAADI. Trimming left V 5 bases short and J 4 bases short, with 11 bases between. The CDR3 sequence is CASSQEGFYGYTF. The CDR3, as DNA: TGCGCCAGCAGTCAAGAGGGTTTCTATGGCTACACCTTC.

V gene TRBV18 combines with J gene TRBJ2-3; 8 bases are shared with TRBD1. With 6 bases clipped from V and 2 bases from J, the junction kept 7 bases outside the gene matches. The CDR3 extends over 15 amino acids. Germline CDR1 reads KGHSH; CDR2 reads LQKENI. This CDR3 is CASSLGQGFTDTQYF. The CDR3, as DNA: TGTGCCAGCTCTCTAGGACAGGGTTTCACAGATACGCAGTATTTT. The full variable domain, completed using reference TRBV18 and TRBJ2-3, is NAGVMQNPRHLVRRRGQEARLRCSPMKGHSHVYWYRQLPEEGLKFMVYLQKENIIDESGMPKERFSAEFPKEGPSILRIQQVVRGDSAAYFCASSLGQGFTDTQYFGPGTRLTVL.

V and J are TRBV19 and TRBJ1-1; 7 positions match TRBD1. CDR3 length: 13 amino acids. Germline trimming cut 5 bases from V and 4 bases from J; bases unmatched to any gene: 4. Per the germline V gene, CDR1 is LNHDA and CDR2 is SQIVND (reference sequence). CDR3 bases: TGTGCCAGTAGTCCCCACAGGGGCACTGAAGCTTTCTTT. It codes for CASSPHRGTEAFF.

The V and J genes are TRBV19 and TRBJ2-1; a weak D match, TRBD2 (5 bases). This CDR3 has 12 residues. Trimming left V 3 bases short and J 5 bases short, with 5 bases between. The germline CDR1 and CDR2 sequences are LNHDA and SQIVND (reference sequence). CDR3 region: CASSMEDNEQFF. In DNA, the CDR3 is TGTGCCAGTAGTATGGAGGACAATGAGCAGTTCTTC.

The chain combines TRBV20-1 with TRBJ2-3, with D perhaps matching TRBD2 (6 bases). This CDR3 comprises 15 residues. Germline V gene lookup returns CDR1 DFQATT and CDR2 SNEGSKA (reference sequence). V shed 4 bases and J shed 3 bases, with 17 bases lying between them. This chain's CDR3 is CSATDSGGRTDTQYF. DNA of the CDR3: TGCAGTGCTACTGACTCCGGAGGGAGGACAGATACGCAGTATTTT.

This clone was found once. The chain employs TRBV10-1 and TRBJ1-1; D gene ambiguous. The germline V gene has CDR1 WNHNN and CDR2 SYGVQD (reference sequence). This CDR3 is 14 amino acids long. V was pared by 3 bases and J by 0 bases, with 8 bases between. The CDR3 sequence: CASSDRSMNTEAFF. DNA for the CDR3: TGCGCCAGCAGTGATCGGTCCATGAACACTGAAGCTTTCTTT.

This clone was counted a single time. This chain links TRBV19 with TRBJ1-1; 8 bases fit TRBD1. Germline CDR1 and CDR2: LNHDA and SQIVND (reference sequence). The V and J ends lost 4 bases and 1 base, in that order; junction bases with no gene match: 2. The CDR3 loop spans 14 amino acids. CDR3 coding DNA: TGTGCCAGTAGTACCGGGACAGGGAACACTGAAGCTTTCTTT. Residues: CASSTGTGNTEAFF.

This clone was seen more than once but under ten times. This chain joins TRBV5-1 and TRBJ1-2, with D maybe TRBD1 (5 bases). The CDR3 consists of 17 residues. Germline loops: CDR1 SGHRS, CDR2 YFSETQ. The ends were cut back, 4 bases at V and 8 bases at J, with 27 bases in the middle. The CDR3 DNA reads as TGCGCCAGCAGCGGGGGTTACAGCCCACGGGGGTCAGAGGGCTACACCTTC. This codes for CASSGGYSPRGSEGYTF. Full variable domain (outside the CDR3, taken from reference TRBV5-1 and TRBJ1-2): KAGVTQTPRYLIKTRGQQVTLSCSPISGHRSVSWYQQTPGQGLQFLFEYFSETQRNKGNFPGRFSGRQFSNSRSEMNVSTLELGDSALYLCASSGGYSPRGSEGYTFGSGTRLTVV.

In its sample, this clone was seen once. The rearrangement joins TRBV28 to TRBJ2-5; 11 nucleotides match TRBD2. Trimming at V came to 4 bases and at J to 2 bases, leaving 12 bases not matched to a gene. The CDR3 has 18 residues. The germline V gene has CDR1 MDHEN and CDR2 SYDVKM. CDR3 nucleotide sequence: TGTGCCAGCAGTTGGGTTGGACTAGCGGGTGGGAATCAAGAGACCCAGTACTTC. It is translated as CASSWVGLAGGNQETQYF.

This chain joins TRBV28 and TRBJ1-6; D is ambiguous. Trimming removed 7 bases at V and 0 bases at J, with 10 bases between. The germline gives CDR1 MDHEN, CDR2 SYDVKM. The CDR3 runs 15 residues. In DNA, the CDR3 is TGTGCCAGCACCAGATTAAGCTCCTATAATTCACCCCTCCACTTT. It codes for CASTRLSSYNSPLHF. Full variable domain (outside the CDR3, taken from reference TRBV28 and TRBJ1-6): DVKVTQSSRYLVKRTGEKVFLECVQDMDHENMFWYRQDPGLGLRLIYFSYDVKMKEKGDIPEGYSVSREKKERFSLILESASTNQTSMYLCASTRLSSYNSPLHFGNGTRLTVT.

The gene calls are TRBV6-6 and TRBJ2-7; TRBD1 might be the D (6 bases). CDR1 is MNHNY, CDR2 SVGAGI, per germline (reference sequence). The CDR3 consists of 13 residues. V lost 7 bases and J lost 0, with 10 bases in between. The CDR3 reads CASTGADSYEQYF. CDR3 sequence (DNA): TGTGCCAGCACAGGGGCCGACTCCTACGAGCAGTACTTC.

This clone has just a few counts. J is TRBJ1-2 and V is TRBV6-5; perhaps TRBD1 as D (5 bases). V lost 6 bases to trimming and J lost 4 bases, with 12 bases between them. CDR3 length: 13 amino acids. Germline V gene sequence: CDR1 MNHEY, CDR2 SVGAGI. This chain's CDR3 is CASRRTPLYGYTF. In DNA form, the CDR3 reads TGTGCCAGCAGAAGGACACCTCTCTATGGCTACACCTTC.

CDR3 nucleotides: TGTGCCAGCTCCGGGACATCTTTGGGGTTGAACACTGAAGCTTTCTTT. It translates to CASSGTSLGLNTEAFF. This chain joins TRBV27 and TRBJ1-1, with D maybe TRBD1 (6 bases). The CDR3 totals 16 residues. CDR1 is MNHEY and CDR2 is SMNVEV in the germline V gene (reference sequence). Between the trimmed V and J ends, which lost 8 bases and 0 bases, there was a span of 19 bases.

The chain employs TRBV19 and TRBJ1-6; D is unclear. Germline CDR1 reads LNHDA; CDR2 reads SQIVND (reference sequence). The CDR3 extends over 15 amino acids. Trimming cost V 7 bases and J 0 bases, with 10 bases left between them. The CDR3 sequence: CASTPYSSYNSPLHF. The CDR3 DNA sequence: TGTGCCAGTACACCATACAGCTCCTATAATTCACCCCTCCACTTT. The whole variable domain, filled in from reference TRBV19 and TRBJ1-6, reads DGGITQSPKYLFRKEGQNVTLSCEQNLNHDAMYWYRQDPGQGLRLIYYSQIVNDFQKGDIAEGYSVSREKKESFPLTVTSAQKNPTAFYLCASTPYSSYNSPLHFGNGTRLTVT.

This chain joins TRBV9 and TRBJ1-2; 9 positions agree with TRBD1. Germline V gene sequence: CDR1 SGDLS, CDR2 YYNGEE. This CDR3 contains 13 residues. J lost 6 bases, V lost 0 bases, and 0 bases had no gene match. The DNA of the CDR3 is TGTGCCAGCAGCGTAGGGGACAGGGATGGCTACACCTTC. Encoded protein: CASSVGDRDGYTF.

The chain couples TRBV11-2 to TRBJ2-2, with no clear D. The germline CDR1 and CDR2 sequences are SGHAT and FQNNGV. The V gene lost 4 bases and the J gene lost 0 bases, with 9 bases spanning the gap. The CDR3 extends over 15 amino acids. The DNA of the CDR3 is TGTGCCAGCAGCTCCGAGTTAGCGAACACCGGGGAGCTGTTTTTT. Protein product: CASSSELANTGELFF.

The chain employs TRBV11-3 and TRBJ1-4; TRBD1 might be the D (6 bases). Deletions cut 0 bases from V and 1 base from J, with 12 bases between. Germline CDR1 is SGHNT and CDR2 is YENEEA. This CDR3 is built from 17 residues. CDR3 residues: CASSLDPQGRTNEKLFF. The CDR3 bases are TGTGCCAGCAGCTTAGATCCCCAGGGGAGAACTAATGAAAAACTGTTTTTT.

V usage is TRBV7-9 and J usage is TRBJ1-5, with 9 bases identical to TRBD1. V dropped 5 bases and J dropped 4; count of bases not matched to a gene: 6. This CDR3 contains 15 residues. Germline-derived CDR1 and CDR2 are SEHNR and FQNEAQ (reference sequence). Here the CDR3 DNA reads TGTGCCAGCAGCACCGGACAGGGGCAGAATCAGCCCCAGCATTTT. Translating gives CASSTGQGQNQPQHF.

V and J are TRBV28 and TRBJ1-2; D remains unclear. Germline loops: CDR1 MDHEN, CDR2 SYDVKM. V gave up 3 bases and J gave up 6 bases, with 14 bases separating them. This CDR3 spans 14 amino acids. This chain's CDR3 is CASSFERVGNGYTF. CDR3 DNA sequence: TGTGCCAGCAGTTTTGAGAGGGTTGGGAATGGCTACACCTTC.

In its sample, this clone was seen once. The genes are TRBV28 and TRBJ1-1, with D perhaps matching TRBD1 (5 bases). Trimming pared 5 bases from V and 8 bases from J, leaving 24 bases between. In germline, CDR1 is MDHEN, CDR2 SYDVKM. The CDR3 runs to 16 residues. As DNA, the CDR3 is TGTGCCAGCAGTCCACTCTACCTCCCTACAGGTCCAGAAGCTTTCTTT. Amino acid sequence: CASSPLYLPTGPEAFF.

The chain joins TRBV30 to TRBJ1-5; D is perhaps TRBD1 (6 bases). Trimming took 0 bases from V and 6 from J, leaving 6 bases between them. Germline V gives CDR1 GTSNPN, CDR2 SVGIG (reference sequence). CDR3 length: 12 amino acids. This chain's CDR3 is CAWSVQGQPQHF. CDR3 DNA sequence: TGTGCCTGGAGTGTACAGGGTCAGCCCCAGCATTTT.

J is TRBJ1-4 and V is TRBV9; 7 nucleotides align to TRBD1. Germline V gives CDR1 SGDLS, CDR2 YYNGEE. Germline trimming cut 3 bases from V and 4 bases from J; bases unmatched to any gene: 9. This CDR3 region has 16 residues. For the CDR3, the DNA is TGTGCCAGCAGCGCGCTATACAGGGGTCGTAATGAAAAACTGTTTTTT. It is translated as CASSALYRGRNEKLFF. Looking up the rest from reference TRBV9 and TRBJ1-4 gives the full variable domain: DSGVTQTPKHLITATGQRVTLRCSPRSGDLSVYWYQQSLDQGLQFLIQYYNGEERAKGNILERFSAQQFPDLHSELNLSSLELGDSALYFCASSALYRGRNEKLFFGSGTQLSVL.

The CDR3 loop reads CASNTELGSGNTEAFF. The CDR3 nucleotides are TGTGCCAGTAATACCGAACTAGGTTCTGGGAACACTGAAGCTTTCTTT. The chain recombines TRBV19 with TRBJ1-1; D is undetermined. Germline V gene data show CDR1 as LNHDA and CDR2 as SQIVND (reference sequence). V lost 7 bases to trimming and J lost 1 base, with 19 bases between them. There are 16 residues in the CDR3.

The chain employs TRBV5-1 and TRBJ2-1, with 7 bases lining up with TRBD1. Germline V gene data show CDR1 as SGHRS and CDR2 as YFSETQ. The CDR3 has 18 amino acids. Losses at the gene ends were 4 bases for V and 0 bases for J; bases not matched to a gene: 13. The CDR3 is CASSRGVDRSTSYNEQFF. The CDR3 nucleotides are TGCGCCAGCAGCCGCGGCGTGGACAGGTCGACCTCCTACAATGAGCAGTTCTTC.